Sequencing of this T cell receptor (beta chain) was carried out in a study of cytomegalovirus exposure and HLA in healthy donors. The CDR3 is made up of 15 amino acids. Trimming cost V 7 bases and J 4 bases, with 16 bases left between them. From germline, CDR1 is SGHVS and CDR2 FQNEAQ. PCR employed 60 Vbeta and 13 Jbeta primers. TCRdb's copy holds only in-frame clones and misses some; the assay was immunoSEQ multiplex PCR. The profile shows 120,000 to 150,000 clones, about three fifths of them singletons. The sample was PBMCs. J is TRBJ2-2 and V is TRBV7-8, with D hard to call. The sequence was collected from a male donor in good health and CMV-seronegative. The CDR3 sequence: CASTIVGAITGELFF. CDR3 coding DNA: TGTGCCAGCACCATCGTAGGAGCAATCACCGGGGAGCTGTTTTTT.